This record concerns one TCR beta chain sequence. The data belong to a study of blood T cell repertoires in COVID-19. Study overall: Italy, Spain and the United States were the sources of the convalescent and acute COVID-19 samples. PBMCs, B-cell-depleted T cells, or T cells provided the cDNA or gDNA that made up the material.

Germline CDR1 reads MNHEY; CDR2 reads SMNVEV (reference sequence). Trimming stripped 2 bases from V and 4 bases from J, with 14 bases between. The CDR3 spans 15 residues. As handled by the study authors: Reference gene primer amplification yielded estimated nucleated cell counts. The assay was immunoSEQ multiplex PCR, and TCRdb's table has in-frame clones only and misses some. D and trimming come from the DNA, and the V and J calls and clone size come from that table. This sample has around 88,000 clones, with roughly 90% found just once. Sequencing input: peripheral blood. This sequence originates from a man between 60 and 75 years old with acute or convalescent COVID-19. The chain has TRBV27 and TRBJ1-2, with D possibly matching TRBD1 (5 bases). CDR3 nucleotides: TGTGCCAGCAGTTTACAGGGCAGCTCGAGCTATGGCTACACCTTC. Translating gives CASSLQGSSSYGYTF.